A selection of T cell receptor beta chains follows, all from one sample in a study of neurological immune-mediated disorders. TCRdb used MiXCR to reprocess the 5' RACE reads, holding one entry per CDR3 protein. The table shows just over 30,000 distinct CDR3 sequences, with more than 4% occurring only once. Specimen: CD4+ T cells from blood. The source of these receptors is a woman aged 40 to 49 in good health. CDR3s include the opening cysteine and the closing phenylalanine or tryptophan. The D gene is left open where the match is weak. Only part of the rows carry a size: once, few, many, or a class if the clone is expanded.

DNA,CDR3,D,J,V,size
TGCAGTGCCTTCCCACGCGGGACAGGGAACGAGCAGTACTTC,CSAFPRGTGNEQYF,TRBD1,TRBJ2-7,TRBV20-1,many
TGCAGCGTTTCACACAATGAGCAGTTCTTC,CSVSHNEQFF,.,TRBJ2-1,TRBV29-1,many
TGTGCCAGCAGCTTAGGAGGATTAGCCCAAGAGACCCAGTACTTC,CASSLGGLAQETQYF,.,TRBJ2-5,TRBV7-2,many
TGCAGTGCCTTGACGGGGCGGGAGTTAGATACGCAGTATTTT,CSALTGRELDTQYF,TRBD2,TRBJ2-3,TRBV20-1,many
TGTGCCAGCAGCTTGGGACTAGGGGGGAACAATGAGCAGTTCTTC,CASSLGLGGNNEQFF,TRBD2,TRBJ2-1,TRBV7-9,many
TGTGCCAGCAGTTTACAGGGTGGATGGAACAATGAGCAGTTCTTC,CASSLQGGWNNEQFF,.,TRBJ2-1,TRBV27,many
TGCAGTGCTCTCCATGTGGGGAGTGGTCCTCTTGGCACAGATACGCAGTATTTT,CSALHVGSGPLGTDTQYF,.,TRBJ2-3,TRBV20-1,many
TGTGCCAGCAGTTTAGACCCCGTCCCTGAACGGTACTTC,CASSLDPVPERYF,.,TRBJ2-7,TRBV12-3/TRBV12-4,many
TGTGCCAGCAGTGAAAAATCGACAGGTTTGTGGCCCCAGCATTTT,CASSEKSTGLWPQHF,.,TRBJ1-5,TRBV6-1,many
TGTGCCAGCAGCCACGACACCTACGAGCAGTACTTC,CASSHDTYEQYF,.,TRBJ2-7,TRBV7-9,many
TGTGCCAGTAGGGCGGGGGAAATCACCGGGGAGCTGTTTTTT,CASRAGEITGELFF,TRBD2,TRBJ2-2,TRBV19,many
TGTGCCAGCAGCCAAGGAGGCAGCCAAGAGACCCAGTACTTC,CASSQGGSQETQYF,.,TRBJ2-5,TRBV3-1,many
TGCGCCAGCAGCCTGACAGGGTCCAATCAGCCCCAGCATTTT,CASSLTGSNQPQHF,TRBD1,TRBJ1-5,TRBV5-1,many
TGTGCCAGCAGCCAGGGGACAGGGAATACTGAAGCTTTCTTT,CASSQGTGNTEAFF,TRBD1,TRBJ1-1,TRBV3-1,many
TGTGCCAGCAGCTTAGTCTCCCTGTGGGGGTACGAGCAGTACTTC,CASSLVSLWGYEQYF,.,TRBJ2-7,TRBV7-7,many
TGTGCCAGCAGCCTCACGGGACACTACGAGCAGTACTTC,CASSLTGHYEQYF,.,TRBJ2-7,TRBV25-1,many
TGCAGTGCTAGAACGGAGGTTTTTCAGCCCCAGCATTTT,CSARTEVFQPQHF,.,TRBJ1-5,TRBV20-1,many
TGTGCCAGCAGTTCACCCAGGGGCACGGGCCTTTCGACCGGGGAGCTGTTTTTT,CASSSPRGTGLSTGELFF,.,TRBJ2-2,TRBV28,many
TGCGCCAGCAGCTTCGCTATTGGTCTAGCGGGTTGGTCCTACAATGAGCAGTTCTTC,CASSFAIGLAGWSYNEQFF,TRBD2,TRBJ2-1,TRBV5-1,many
TGTGCCAGCAGTTTAGCTTGGCTAGCGGGAGTAGGGACCGGGGAGCTGTTTTTT,CASSLAWLAGVGTGELFF,TRBD2,TRBJ2-2,TRBV12-3/TRBV12-4,many
TGCGCCAGCAGGATCTTTCGGGACTACCAGTCGAACACCGGGGAGCTGTTTTTT,CASRIFRDYQSNTGELFF,TRBD2,TRBJ2-2,TRBV5-1,many
TGCAGTGCGTATGACAACGGTGGCTACACCTTC,CSAYDNGGYTF,.,TRBJ1-2,TRBV20-1,many
TGTGCCAGCAGCCTCCAGGGATCGGATTCACCCCTCCACTTT,CASSLQGSDSPLHF,.,TRBJ1-6,TRBV12-3/TRBV12-4,many
TGTGCCATCGGGGACTACGAGCAGTACTTC,CAIGDYEQYF,.,TRBJ2-7,TRBV10-3,many
TGCGCCAGCTTTCCCGGGGAAACTAGCACAGATACGCAGTATTTT,CASFPGETSTDTQYF,.,TRBJ2-3,TRBV5-1,many
TGCAGTGCTTGGGGCCTGAACACTGAAGCTTTCTTT,CSAWGLNTEAFF,.,TRBJ1-1,TRBV20-1,many
TGCAGTGCTAAGACAGGGAGTCTATCACCCCTCCACTTT,CSAKTGSLSPLHF,TRBD1,TRBJ1-6,TRBV20-1,many
TGTGCCAGCAGCCCCGCGACGCCCCGGGGGACCCAGTACTTC,CASSPATPRGTQYF,.,TRBJ2-5,TRBV7-2,many
TGCAGCGGGGGGGGACAGCATGGCTACACCTTC,CSGGGQHGYTF,TRBD1,TRBJ1-2,TRBV29-1,many
TGTGCCAGCAGTTACCGCGACAGGGCGGCCTACGAGCAGTACTTC,CASSYRDRAAYEQYF,TRBD1,TRBJ2-7,TRBV27,.
TGCAGTGCTAGAGATGTTCAGGGAAACAATGAGCAGTTCTTC,CSARDVQGNNEQFF,.,TRBJ2-1,TRBV20-1,many
TGCAGTGCTAGCCCGGCGACCGATCAAGAGACCCAGTACTTC,CSASPATDQETQYF,.,TRBJ2-5,TRBV20-1,many
TGCAGTGCTAGACAGGGTGGGTCCTACGAGCAGTACTTC,CSARQGGSYEQYF,.,TRBJ2-7,TRBV20-1,many
TGCAGCGTTGCCCATGTGGGCACTGAAGCTTTCTTT,CSVAHVGTEAFF,.,TRBJ1-1,TRBV29-1,many
TGTGCCAGCAGCTTAGGGTTCCGGGGGAGCACAGATACGCAGTATTTT,CASSLGFRGSTDTQYF,.,TRBJ2-3,TRBV11-2,many
TGCGCCAGCAGCTTGGATCAGGGGGCCAACGTCCTGACTTTC,CASSLDQGANVLTF,.,TRBJ2-6,TRBV5-1,many
TGCAGCGTAGGGGACTCAACCCATCTCGAGCAGTACTTC,CSVGDSTHLEQYF,.,TRBJ2-7,TRBV29-1,many
TGCAGTGCTCCGGGACTAGGTATCTACGAGCAGTACTTC,CSAPGLGIYEQYF,TRBD2,TRBJ2-7,TRBV20-1,many
TGTGCCAGCGGAAGGCAGGGGTCGGGAAACACCATATATTTT,CASGRQGSGNTIYF,.,TRBJ1-3,TRBV12-3/TRBV12-4,many
TGTGCCAGCAGCCACAGGGGGCTGAACACCGGGGAGCTGTTTTTT,CASSHRGLNTGELFF,TRBD1,TRBJ2-2,TRBV7-9,many
TGCGCCAGCAGTGGGGGACTAGCGGGATTCACCGGGGAGCTGTTTTTT,CASSGGLAGFTGELFF,TRBD2,TRBJ2-2,TRBV10-2,many
TGCAGTGCGCGTGGCGGGCAGGCAAATAATTCACCCCTCCACTTT,CSARGGQANNSPLHF,.,TRBJ1-6,TRBV20-1,many
TGCGCCAGCAGTCCGACTATCTGGATCCAAGAGAACCAGTACTTC,CASSPTIWIQENQYF,.,TRBJ2-5,TRBV5-1,.
TGTGCCAGCAGTACGACTGATGGCTATGGCTACACCTTC,CASSTTDGYGYTF,.,TRBJ1-2,TRBV6-5,many
TGTGCCAGCAGTTCTGCAGGGCAGTGGGGCTACACCTTC,CASSSAGQWGYTF,.,TRBJ1-2,TRBV28,many
TGTGCCAGCAGCCAAGCGGGGGGAGCGGTCTTGGAGACCCAGTACTTC,CASSQAGGAVLETQYF,TRBD2,TRBJ2-5,TRBV3-1,many
TGTGCCAGCAGCCCACTAGGGCAGAACACTGAAGCTTTCTTT,CASSPLGQNTEAFF,.,TRBJ1-1,TRBV5-5,many
TGTGCCACTAAGCCCCAGGCCGGGGAGCTGTTTTTT,CATKPQAGELFF,.,TRBJ2-2,TRBV28,many
TGCAGTGCTAGAGGGGACAGGGGAAACAATGAGCAGTTCTTC,CSARGDRGNNEQFF,TRBD1,TRBJ2-1,TRBV20-1,few
TGTGCCAGCACCTATTCCGGGACAGGGGGCATCTATGGCTACACCTTC,CASTYSGTGGIYGYTF,TRBD1,TRBJ1-2,TRBV6-5,many
TGTGCCAGCAGCTCCAGTGGAAGAAATTCACCCCTCCACTTT,CASSSSGRNSPLHF,.,TRBJ1-6,TRBV11-3,many
TGCAGTGCTAGTACAGGGCAAGGGCAGTACTTC,CSASTGQGQYF,.,TRBJ2-7,TRBV20-1,many
TGTGCCAGCAGCCCCACGGAGATGTGGGGGCGGACAGATACGCAGTATTTT,CASSPTEMWGRTDTQYF,.,TRBJ2-3,TRBV9,.